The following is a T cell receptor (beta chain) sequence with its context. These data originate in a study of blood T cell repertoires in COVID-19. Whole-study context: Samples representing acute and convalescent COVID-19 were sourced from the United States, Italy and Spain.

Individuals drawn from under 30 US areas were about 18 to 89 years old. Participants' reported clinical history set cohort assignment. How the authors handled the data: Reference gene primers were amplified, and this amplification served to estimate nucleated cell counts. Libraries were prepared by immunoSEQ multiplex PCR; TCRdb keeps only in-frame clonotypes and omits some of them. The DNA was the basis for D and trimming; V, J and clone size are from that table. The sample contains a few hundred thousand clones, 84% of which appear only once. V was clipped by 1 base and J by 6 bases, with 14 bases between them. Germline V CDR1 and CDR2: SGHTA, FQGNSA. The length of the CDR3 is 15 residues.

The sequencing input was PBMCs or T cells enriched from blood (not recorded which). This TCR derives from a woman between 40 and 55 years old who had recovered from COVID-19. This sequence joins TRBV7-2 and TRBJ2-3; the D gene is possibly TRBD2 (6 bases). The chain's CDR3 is CASSLGTTAGDTQYF. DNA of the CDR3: TGTGCCAGCAGCTTAGGGACTACAGCCGGGGATACGCAGTATTTT.